Presented here are 15 T cell receptor beta chains from one specimen sequenced in a study of beta chain features in type 1 diabetes. The isolated RNA, all of it, was reverse transcribed, so expressed TCRB transcripts were what got sequenced. Assay used: immunoSEQ multiplex PCR; TCRdb lists only in-frame clones, some missing. The table lists 250,000 or so clones, about 70% of them singletons. The source material was naive CD4+ T cells from blood. Receptors were obtained from a man under 40 in good health.

The V gene is TRBV29-1, the J gene TRBJ1-1; D perhaps matches TRBD1 (6 bases). Looked up from germline, CDR1 is SQVTM and CDR2 is ANQGSEA. There are 14 residues in the CDR3. Trimming shortened V by 6 bases and J by 0 bases, and 14 bases separated the two germline ends. The CDR3 spells CSVTGFYMNTEAFF. The CDR3, as DNA: TGCAGCGTCACAGGGTTCTACATGAACACTGAAGCTTTCTTT.

The chain uses TRBV30 and TRBJ2-7, with 8 bases identical to TRBD2. V trimming: 3 bases; J trimming: 3 bases; junction bases outside the gene matches: 7. Germline CDR1 GTSNPN, CDR2 SVGIG (reference sequence). This CDR3 has 14 residues. CDR3 DNA: TGTGCCTGGAGGGGCCACGGGGGGGACTACGAGCAGTACTTC. This gives the protein CAWRGHGGDYEQYF. Supplemented by reference TRBV30 and TRBJ2-7, the full variable domain reads SQTIHQWPATLVQPVGSPLSLECTVEGTSNPNLYWYRQAAGRGLQLLFYSVGIGQISSEVPQNLSASRPQDRQFILSSKKLLLSDSGFYLCAWRGHGGDYEQYFGPGTRLTVT.

V gene TRBV9 combines with J gene TRBJ2-7; 8 bases line up with TRBD1. Trimming at V came to 0 bases and at J to 3 bases, leaving 5 bases not matched to a gene. Germline lookup yields CDR1 SGDLS and CDR2 YYNGEE. The CDR3 totals 15 residues. CDR3 sequence reads: CASSVDPTGVYEQYF. CDR3 sequence (DNA): TGTGCCAGCAGCGTAGACCCGACAGGGGTCTACGAGCAGTACTTC. The full variable domain, with the rest looked up from reference TRBV9 and TRBJ2-7, is DSGVTQTPKHLITATGQRVTLRCSPRSGDLSVYWYQQSLDQGLQFLIQYYNGEERAKGNILERFSAQQFPDLHSELNLSSLELGDSALYFCASSVDPTGVYEQYFGPGTRLTVT.

This chain links TRBV28 with TRBJ2-1; tentative D call: TRBD2 (5 bases). The CDR3 spans 15 residues. V shed 5 bases and J shed 0 bases, with 11 bases lying between them. Germline loops: CDR1 MDHEN, CDR2 SYDVKM. For the CDR3, the DNA is TGTGCCAGCAGTGGGTACAGCGGCTCCTACAATGAGCAGTTCTTC. Translated: CASSGYSGSYNEQFF.

This chain connects TRBV7-6 to TRBJ1-1; no firm D call. Trimming removed 2 bases from V and 3 bases from J, with 10 bases in between. From germline, CDR1 is SGHVS and CDR2 FNYEAQ. The CDR3 is 14 residues long. The CDR3 region is CASSLNGGDTEAFF. The DNA for the CDR3 is TGTGCCAGCAGCTTAAACGGTGGGGACACTGAAGCTTTCTTT.

There are a few counts of this clone. This rearrangement joins TRBV9 to TRBJ2-1, with 9 bases lining up with TRBD1. V lost 2 bases and J lost 4; bases outside the gene matches: 1. The CDR3 length is 14 residues. Germline values: CDR1 SGDLS, CDR2 YYNGEE. CDR3 loop: CASSVGQGYNEQFF. The CDR3 nucleotides are TGTGCCAGCAGCGTGGGACAGGGATACAATGAGCAGTTCTTC.

This chain uses TRBV12-5 with TRBJ2-3; D is unclear. Per the germline V gene, CDR1 is LGHNT and CDR2 is FRNRAP. The CDR3 has 12 amino acids. With 6 bases removed from V and 6 bases from J, the gap between germline ends came to 10 bases. This CDR3 is CASGFLGDTQYF. CDR3 sequence (DNA): TGTGCTAGTGGCTTCCTGGGGGATACGCAGTATTTT.

The chain couples TRBV14 to TRBJ2-3; no clear D. V gave up 2 bases and J gave up 2 bases, with 2 bases separating them. The V gene's germline CDR1 is SGHDN and CDR2 FVKESK. This CDR3 has 12 amino acids. CDR3 bases: TGTGCCAGCAGCCAATACACAGATACGCAGTATTTT. Translated: CASSQYTDTQYF.

This clone was recorded only once. V and J are TRBV7-2 and TRBJ2-3; D not resolved. The CDR3 totals 14 residues. Germline V lookup: CDR1 SGHTA, CDR2 FQGNSA. V lost 5 bases and J lost 4, with 13 bases in between. The CDR3 DNA reads as TGTGCCAGCAGCGCCGCCAGCGTGTCAGATACGCAGTATTTT. The encoded protein is CASSAASVSDTQYF.

This clone appeared a single time. The chain joins TRBV7-9 to TRBJ2-5; unclear D gene. The CDR3 runs 13 residues. Germline lookup yields CDR1 SEHNR and CDR2 FQNEAQ (reference sequence). Between the trimmed V and J ends, which lost 5 bases and 2 bases, there was a span of 9 bases. The CDR3 bases are TGTGCCAGCAGCCCCAGGATTCAAGAGACCCAGTACTTC. As protein: CASSPRIQETQYF.

In its sample, this clone was seen a few times. The gene calls are TRBV29-1 and TRBJ2-1, with D possibly TRBD1 on 5 matching bases. Trimming shortened V by 4 bases and J by 2 bases, and 12 bases separated the two germline ends. The germline CDR1 and CDR2 sequences are SQVTM and ANQGSEA. The length of the CDR3 is 14 residues. The CDR3 DNA follows: TGCAGCGTTGGGTCAGGGTCGACCTACAATGAGCAGTTCTTC. This translates into CSVGSGSTYNEQFF.

The V gene is TRBV5-4, the J gene TRBJ2-5; D tentatively fits TRBD1 or TRBD2 (5 bases each). The CDR3 has 15 amino acids. The germline CDR1 and CDR2 sequences are SGHNT and YYREEE (reference sequence). The germline V and J ends were trimmed by 0 bases and 2 bases, with 11 bases remaining between them. The CDR3 nucleotides read TGTGCCAGCAGCTTGGTCGGGGCTTGGCAAGAGACCCAGTACTTC. Encoded protein: CASSLVGAWQETQYF.

In this sample, this clone turned up a few times. The CDR3 sequence: CASSQDRDYGYTF. The CDR3 nucleotides are TGTGCCAGCAGTCAGGACAGGGATTATGGCTACACCTTC. V gene TRBV27 combines with J gene TRBJ1-2; TRBD1 matches at 8 bases. The germline V gene encodes CDR1 MNHEY and CDR2 SMNVEV (reference sequence). V lost 5 bases and J lost 5; bases outside the gene matches: 4. The CDR3 is made up of 13 amino acids.

The J gene is TRBJ2-7, the V gene TRBV29-1; the D gene is possibly TRBD2 (5 bases). This CDR3 spans 12 amino acids. With 3 bases removed from V and 2 bases from J, the gap between germline ends came to 8 bases. Per the germline V gene, CDR1 is SQVTM and CDR2 is ANQGSEA. In nucleotides, the CDR3 is TGCAGCGTTGAGAGCGGCCCCTACGAGCAGTACTTC. Translating gives CSVESGPYEQYF.

V is TRBV7-9 and J is TRBJ2-1, with 11 bases aligning to TRBD2. From germline, CDR1 is SEHNR and CDR2 FQNEAQ (reference sequence). V was pared by 6 bases and J by 9 bases, with 10 bases of the junction left unmatched. CDR3 length: 15 residues. Written as DNA, the CDR3 is TGTGCCAGCAGGACCCATGTGGGACTAGCGGTTGAGCAGTTCTTC. Translation: CASRTHVGLAVEQFF.